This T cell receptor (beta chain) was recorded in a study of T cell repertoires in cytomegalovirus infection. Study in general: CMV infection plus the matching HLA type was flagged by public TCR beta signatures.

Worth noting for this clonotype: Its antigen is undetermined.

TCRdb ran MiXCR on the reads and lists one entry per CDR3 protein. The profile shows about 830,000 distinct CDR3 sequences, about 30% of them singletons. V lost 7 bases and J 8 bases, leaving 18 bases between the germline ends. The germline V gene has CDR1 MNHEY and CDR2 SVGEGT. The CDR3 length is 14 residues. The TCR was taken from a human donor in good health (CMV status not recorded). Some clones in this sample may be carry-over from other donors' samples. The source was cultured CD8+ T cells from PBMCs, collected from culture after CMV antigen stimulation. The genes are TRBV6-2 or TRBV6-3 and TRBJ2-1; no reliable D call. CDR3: CASTRRLSLDEQFF. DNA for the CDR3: TGTGCCAGCACCCGCCGGTTAAGCCTGGATGAGCAGTTCTTC.